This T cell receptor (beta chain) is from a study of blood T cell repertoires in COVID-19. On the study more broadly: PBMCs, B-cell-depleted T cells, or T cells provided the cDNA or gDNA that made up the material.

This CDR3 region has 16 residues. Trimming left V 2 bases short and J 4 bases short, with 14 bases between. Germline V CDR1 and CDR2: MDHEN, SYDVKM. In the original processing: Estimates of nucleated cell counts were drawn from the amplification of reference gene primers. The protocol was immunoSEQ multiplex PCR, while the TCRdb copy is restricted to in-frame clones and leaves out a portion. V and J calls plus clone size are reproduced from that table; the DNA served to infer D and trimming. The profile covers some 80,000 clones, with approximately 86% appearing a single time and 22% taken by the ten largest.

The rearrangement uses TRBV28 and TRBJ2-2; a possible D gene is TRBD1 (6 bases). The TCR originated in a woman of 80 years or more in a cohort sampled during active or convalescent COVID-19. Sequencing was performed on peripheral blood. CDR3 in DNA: TGTGCCAGCAGTTTACCTGGGCAGGGGCTCACCGGGGAGCTGTTTTTT. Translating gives CASSLPGQGLTGELFF. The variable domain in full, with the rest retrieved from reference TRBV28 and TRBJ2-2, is DVKVTQSSRYLVKRTGEKVFLECVQDMDHENMFWYRQDPGLGLRLIYFSYDVKMKEKGDIPEGYSVSREKKERFSLILESASTNQTSMYLCASSLPGQGLTGELFFGEGSRLTVL.